The T cell receptor beta chain described here comes from a study of blood T cell repertoires in COVID-19. Study details: Sites in the United States, Italy and Spain provided acute and convalescent COVID-19 samples. T cells, B-cell-depleted T cells, or PBMCs provided the cDNA or gDNA that served as material.

Authors' analysis steps: Nucleated cell counts were estimated from reference gene primer amplification. Measured with immunoSEQ multiplex PCR; TCRdb has only the in-frame clones, and not every one. V, J and clone size are taken as reported in that table, and D and trimming were inferred from the DNA itself. Counted here are approximately 210,000 clones, around 85% occurring once; the ten biggest clones make up less than 0.75%. CDR3 length equals 14 residues. The germline V gene encodes CDR1 MDHEN and CDR2 SYDVKM. Deletions cut 6 bases from V and 4 bases from J, with 15 bases between. V gene TRBV28 combines with J gene TRBJ1-2; D remains unclear. This receptor was identified in a man aged 40-50 years with acute or convalescent COVID-19. Source material: peripheral blood. The CDR3 DNA reads as TGTGCCAGCAGGACCCCGACACGAACCTATGGCTACACCTTC. Protein product: CASRTPTRTYGYTF.